The clone carrying this T cell receptor (beta chain) has a count of ten or more. Amplification targeted TCR beta CDR3 regions from RNA transcripts. The HTBI primer set drove a first-round RT-PCR of the TCR CDR3. TCRdb reprocessed the multiplex PCR reads with MiXCR, giving one entry per CDR3 protein. The sample shows about 640,000 distinct CDR3 sequences, more than 20% of them seen only once. The germline V gene encodes CDR1 DFQATT and CDR2 SNEGSKA (reference sequence). The CDR3 sequence is 14 residues long. The germline V and J ends were trimmed by 3 bases and 8 bases, with 19 bases remaining between them. The data originate from a study of T cells in Graves' hyperthyroidism and ophthalmopathy.

The sample taken for sequencing was blood. The chain has TRBV20-1 and TRBJ1-2; tentative D call: TRBD1 (5 bases). The TCR was taken from a man aged 30 to 45 with Graves' ophthalmopathy. This chain's CDR3 is CSASSGLGGEGYTF. The CDR3 nucleotides are TGCAGTGCTAGCTCGGGCCTCGGAGGGGAGGGCTACACCTTC.